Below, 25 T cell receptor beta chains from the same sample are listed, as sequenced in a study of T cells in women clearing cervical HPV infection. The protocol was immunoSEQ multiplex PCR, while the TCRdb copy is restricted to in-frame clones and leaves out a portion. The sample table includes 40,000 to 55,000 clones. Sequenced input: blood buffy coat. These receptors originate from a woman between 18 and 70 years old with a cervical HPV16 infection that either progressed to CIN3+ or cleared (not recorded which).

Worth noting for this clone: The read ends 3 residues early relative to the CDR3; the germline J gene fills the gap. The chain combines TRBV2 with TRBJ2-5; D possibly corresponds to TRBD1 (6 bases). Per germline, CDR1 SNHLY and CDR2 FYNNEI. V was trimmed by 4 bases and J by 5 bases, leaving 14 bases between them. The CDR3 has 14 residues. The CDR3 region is CASSAGALAETQYF. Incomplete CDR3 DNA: TGTGCCAGCAGTGCAGGGGCCCTCGCCGAGACC. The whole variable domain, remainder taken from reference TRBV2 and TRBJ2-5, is EPEVTQTPSHQVTQMGQEVILRCVPISNHLYFYWYRQILGQKVEFLVSFYNNEISEKSEIFDDQFSVERPDGSNFTLKIRSTKLEDSAMYFCASSAGALAETQYFGPGTRLLVL.

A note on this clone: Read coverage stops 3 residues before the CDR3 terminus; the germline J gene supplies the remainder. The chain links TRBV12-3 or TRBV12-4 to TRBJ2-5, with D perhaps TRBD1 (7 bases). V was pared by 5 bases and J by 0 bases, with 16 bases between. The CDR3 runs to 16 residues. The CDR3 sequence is CASSLMGGQYQETQYF. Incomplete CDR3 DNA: TGTGCCAGCAGTCTCATGGGGGGACAGTACCAAGAGACC.

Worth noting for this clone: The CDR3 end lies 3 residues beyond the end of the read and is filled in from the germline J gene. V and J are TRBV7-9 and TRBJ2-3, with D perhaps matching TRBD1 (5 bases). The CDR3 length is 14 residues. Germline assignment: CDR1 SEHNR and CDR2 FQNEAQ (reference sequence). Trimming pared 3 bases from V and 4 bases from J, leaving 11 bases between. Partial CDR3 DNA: TGTGCCAGCAGCTTCGGACACAGCGCAGATACG. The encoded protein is CASSFGHSADT. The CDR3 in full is CASSFGHSADTQYF.

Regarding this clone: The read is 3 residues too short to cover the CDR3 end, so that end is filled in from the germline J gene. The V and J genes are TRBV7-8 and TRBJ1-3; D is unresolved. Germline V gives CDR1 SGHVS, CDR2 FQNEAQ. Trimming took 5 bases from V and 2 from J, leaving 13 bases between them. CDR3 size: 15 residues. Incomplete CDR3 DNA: TGTGCCAGCAGCCCCACGAGGGCCACTGGAAACACC. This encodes CASSPTRATGNT. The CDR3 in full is CASSPTRATGNTIYF.

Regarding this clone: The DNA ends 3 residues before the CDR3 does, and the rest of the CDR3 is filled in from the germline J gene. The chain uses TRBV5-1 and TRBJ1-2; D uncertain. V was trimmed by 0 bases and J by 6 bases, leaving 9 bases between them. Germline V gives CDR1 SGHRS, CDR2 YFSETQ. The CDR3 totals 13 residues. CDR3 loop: CASSLEAGDGYTF. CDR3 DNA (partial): TGCGCCAGCAGCTTGGAAGCCGGGGATGGC.

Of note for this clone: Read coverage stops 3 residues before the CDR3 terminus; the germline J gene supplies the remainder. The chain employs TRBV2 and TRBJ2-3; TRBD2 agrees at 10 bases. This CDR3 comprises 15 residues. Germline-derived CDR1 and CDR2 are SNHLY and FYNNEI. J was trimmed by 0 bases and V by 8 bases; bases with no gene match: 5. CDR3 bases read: TGTGCCAGCCGTAGACTAGCGGGCAGCACAGATACG. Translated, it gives CASRRLAGSTDT. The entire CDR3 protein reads CASRRLAGSTDTQYF.

This chain's CDR3 is CSARDWRETGATLAGDEQFF. The part of the CDR3 DNA that was read is TGCAGTGCTAGAGATTGGAGGGAGACAGGGGCGACACTAGCGGGGGATGAG. This chain connects TRBV20-1 to TRBJ2-1; the match to TRBD2 covers 11 bases. The CDR3 end is not reached by the read, which stops 3 residues before it; the germline J gene fills it in. V was clipped by 0 bases and J by 8 bases; unmatched bases: 21. The CDR3 sequence is 20 residues long. Germline V gene lookup returns CDR1 DFQATT and CDR2 SNEGSKA (reference sequence).

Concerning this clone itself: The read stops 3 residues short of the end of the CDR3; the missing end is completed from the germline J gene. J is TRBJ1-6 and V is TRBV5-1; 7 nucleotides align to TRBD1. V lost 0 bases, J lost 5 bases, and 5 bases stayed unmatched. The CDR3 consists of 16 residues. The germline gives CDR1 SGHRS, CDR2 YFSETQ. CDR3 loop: CASSLVQGLHNSPLHF. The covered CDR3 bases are TGCGCCAGCAGCTTGGTACAGGGGCTTCATAATTCACCC.

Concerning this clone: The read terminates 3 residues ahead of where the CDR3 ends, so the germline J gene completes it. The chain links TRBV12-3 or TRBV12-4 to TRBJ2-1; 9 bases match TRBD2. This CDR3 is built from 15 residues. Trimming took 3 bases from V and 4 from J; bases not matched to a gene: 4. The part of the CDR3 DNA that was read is TGTGCCAGCAGTTTTAGTAGCGGGGGTTACAATGAG. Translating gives CASSFSSGGYNE. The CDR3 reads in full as CASSFSSGGYNEQFF.

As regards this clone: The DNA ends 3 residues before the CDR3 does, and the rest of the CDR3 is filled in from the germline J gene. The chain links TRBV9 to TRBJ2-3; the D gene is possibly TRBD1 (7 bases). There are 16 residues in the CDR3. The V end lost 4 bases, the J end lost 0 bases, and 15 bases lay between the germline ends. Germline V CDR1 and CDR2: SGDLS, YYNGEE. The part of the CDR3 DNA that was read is TGTGCCAGCAGCCGAACCGCGGGACAGAGCACAGATACG. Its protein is CASSRTAGQSTDT. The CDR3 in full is CASSRTAGQSTDTQYF.

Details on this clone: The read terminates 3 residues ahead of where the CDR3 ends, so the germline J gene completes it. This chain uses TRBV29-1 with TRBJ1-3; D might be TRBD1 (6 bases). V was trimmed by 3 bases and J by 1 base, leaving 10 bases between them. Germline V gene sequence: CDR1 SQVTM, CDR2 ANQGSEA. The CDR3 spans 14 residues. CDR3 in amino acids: CSVEGAASGNTIYF. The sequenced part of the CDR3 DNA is TGCAGCGTTGAGGGGGCAGCGTCTGGAAACACC.

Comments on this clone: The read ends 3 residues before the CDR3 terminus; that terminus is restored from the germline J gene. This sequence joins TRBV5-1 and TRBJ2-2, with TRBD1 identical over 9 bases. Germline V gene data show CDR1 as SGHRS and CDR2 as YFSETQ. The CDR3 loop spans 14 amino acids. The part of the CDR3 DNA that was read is TGCGCCAGCAGCTTGGACAGGGGGCATGAAAAG. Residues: CASSLDRGHEK. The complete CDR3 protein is CASSLDRGHEKLFF.

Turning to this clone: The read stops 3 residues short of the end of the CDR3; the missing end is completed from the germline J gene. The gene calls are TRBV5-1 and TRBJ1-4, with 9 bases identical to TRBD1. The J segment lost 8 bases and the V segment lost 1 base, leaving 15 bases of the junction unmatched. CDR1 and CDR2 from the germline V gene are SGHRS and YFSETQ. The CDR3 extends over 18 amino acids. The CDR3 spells CASSLRRRSTGGEEKLFF. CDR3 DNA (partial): TGCGCCAGCAGCTTGCGGCGTCGATCGACAGGGGGAGAGGAAAAA. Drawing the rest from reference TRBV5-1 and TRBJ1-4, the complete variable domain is KAGVTQTPRYLIKTRGQQVTLSCSPISGHRSVSWYQQTPGQGLQFLFEYFSETQRNKGNFPGRFSGRQFSNSRSEMNVSTLELGDSALYLCASSLRRRSTGGEEKLFFGSGTQLSVL.

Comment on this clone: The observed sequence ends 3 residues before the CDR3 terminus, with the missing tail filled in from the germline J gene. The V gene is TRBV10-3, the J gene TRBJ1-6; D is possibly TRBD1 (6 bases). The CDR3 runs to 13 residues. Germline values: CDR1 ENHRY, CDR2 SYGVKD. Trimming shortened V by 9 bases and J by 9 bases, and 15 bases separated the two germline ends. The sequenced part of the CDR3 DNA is TGTGCCATAAAGGGGGTAATGGGTTCACCC. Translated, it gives CAIKGVMGSP. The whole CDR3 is CAIKGVMGSPLHF.

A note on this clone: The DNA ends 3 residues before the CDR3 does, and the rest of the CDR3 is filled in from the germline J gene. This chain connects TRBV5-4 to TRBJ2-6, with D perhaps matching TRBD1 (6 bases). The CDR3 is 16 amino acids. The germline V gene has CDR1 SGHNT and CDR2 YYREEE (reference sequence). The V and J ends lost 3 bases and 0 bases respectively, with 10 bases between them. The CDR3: CASSSQDSSGANVLTF. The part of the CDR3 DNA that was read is TGTGCCAGCAGCTCCCAGGACAGCTCTGGGGCCAACGTC.

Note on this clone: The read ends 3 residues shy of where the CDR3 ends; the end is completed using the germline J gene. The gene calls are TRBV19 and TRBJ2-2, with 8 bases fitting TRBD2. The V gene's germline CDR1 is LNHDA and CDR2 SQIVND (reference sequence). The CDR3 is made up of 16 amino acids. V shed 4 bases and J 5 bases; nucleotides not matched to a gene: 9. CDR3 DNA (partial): TGTGCCAGTAGTACTTCGACTAGCGAGACTACCGGGGAG. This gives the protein CASSTSTSETTGE. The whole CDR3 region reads CASSTSTSETTGELFF.

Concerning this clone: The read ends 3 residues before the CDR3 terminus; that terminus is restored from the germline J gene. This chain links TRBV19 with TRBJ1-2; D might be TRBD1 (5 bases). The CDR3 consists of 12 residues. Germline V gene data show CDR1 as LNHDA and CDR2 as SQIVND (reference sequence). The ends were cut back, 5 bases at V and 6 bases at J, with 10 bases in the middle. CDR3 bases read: TGTGCCAGTAGTTCCGGGGGTAATGGC. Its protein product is CASSSGGNG. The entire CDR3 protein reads CASSSGGNGYTF.

CDR3 in amino acids: CASSQGQALTDDYTF. The CDR3 bases that were read are TGCGCCAGCAGCCAAGGACAGGCACTAACGGACGAC. The chain combines TRBV5-1 with TRBJ1-2; TRBD1 agrees at 7 bases. The CDR3 goes on 3 residues after the read ends, and that part is filled in from the germline J gene. In germline, CDR1 is SGHRS, CDR2 YFSETQ. This CDR3 has 15 amino acids. The full variable domain, completed using reference TRBV5-1 and TRBJ1-2, is KAGVTQTPRYLIKTRGQQVTLSCSPISGHRSVSWYQQTPGQGLQFLFEYFSETQRNKGNFPGRFSGRQFSNSRSEMNVSTLELGDSALYLCASSQGQALTDDYTFGSGTRLTVV.

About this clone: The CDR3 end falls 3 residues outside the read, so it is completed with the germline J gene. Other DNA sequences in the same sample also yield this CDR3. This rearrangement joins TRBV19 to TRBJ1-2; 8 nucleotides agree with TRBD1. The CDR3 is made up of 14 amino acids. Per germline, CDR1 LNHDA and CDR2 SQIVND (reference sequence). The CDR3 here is CASSIGTGTYDYTF. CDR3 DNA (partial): TGTGCCAGTAGTATTGGGACAGGTACCTACGAC.

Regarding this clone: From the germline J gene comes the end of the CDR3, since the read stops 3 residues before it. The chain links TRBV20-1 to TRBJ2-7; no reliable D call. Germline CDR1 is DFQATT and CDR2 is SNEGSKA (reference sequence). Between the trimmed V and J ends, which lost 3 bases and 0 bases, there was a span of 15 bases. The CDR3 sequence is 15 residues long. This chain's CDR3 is CSASKQWVSSYEQYF. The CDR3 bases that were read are TGCAGTGCTAGTAAACAGTGGGTCAGCTCCTACGAG.

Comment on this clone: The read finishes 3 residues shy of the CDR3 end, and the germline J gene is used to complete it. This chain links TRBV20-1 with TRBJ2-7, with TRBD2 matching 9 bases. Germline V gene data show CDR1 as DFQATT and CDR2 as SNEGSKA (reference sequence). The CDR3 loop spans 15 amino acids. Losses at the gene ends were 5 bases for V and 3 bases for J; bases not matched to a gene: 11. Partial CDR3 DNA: TGCAGTGCTTCCCCTATAGCGGGAGCTAACTACGAG. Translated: CSASPIAGANYE. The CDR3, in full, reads CSASPIAGANYEQYF.

CDR3 protein: CASSERRTPFSNQPQYF. The sequenced part of the CDR3 DNA is TGTGCCAGCAGTGAAAGACGGACACCTTTTAGCAATCAGCCG. The chain couples TRBV2 to TRBJ2-3, with a weak D call TRBD1 (5 bases). The CDR3 goes on 3 residues after the read ends, and that part is filled in from the germline J gene. This CDR3 contains 17 residues. The V gene's germline CDR1 is SNHLY and CDR2 FYNNEI.

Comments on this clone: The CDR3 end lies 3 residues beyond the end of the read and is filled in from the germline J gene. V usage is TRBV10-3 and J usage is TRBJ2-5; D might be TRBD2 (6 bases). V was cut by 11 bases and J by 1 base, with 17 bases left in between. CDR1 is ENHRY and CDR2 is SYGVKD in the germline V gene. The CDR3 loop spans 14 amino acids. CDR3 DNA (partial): TGTGCCTCCGGTTCAATGGGGGGCCAAGAGACC. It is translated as CASGSMGGQET. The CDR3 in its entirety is CASGSMGGQETQYF.

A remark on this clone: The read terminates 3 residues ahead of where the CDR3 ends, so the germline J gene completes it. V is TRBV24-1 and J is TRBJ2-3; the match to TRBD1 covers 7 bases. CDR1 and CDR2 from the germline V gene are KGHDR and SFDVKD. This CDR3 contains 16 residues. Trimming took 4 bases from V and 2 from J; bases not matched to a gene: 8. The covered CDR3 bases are TGTGCCACCAGTGAGGGACAGTCCTGGGCCACAGATACG. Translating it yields CATSEGQSWATDT. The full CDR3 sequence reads CATSEGQSWATDTQYF.

This chain's CDR3 is CASSLAGLVAGEQYF. CDR3 DNA, as far as it was read: TGTGCCAGCAGCTTAGCCGGACTAGTCGCGGGCGAG. The V gene is TRBV7-2, the J gene TRBJ2-7; 7 bases are a match to TRBD2. The sequence runs out 3 residues before the end of the CDR3; the remainder is reconstructed from the germline J gene. With 0 bases clipped from V and 6 bases from J, the junction kept 8 bases outside the gene matches. Germline V gene data show CDR1 as SGHTA and CDR2 as FQGNSA. This CDR3 comprises 15 residues.